The T cell receptor beta chain under discussion was sequenced for a study of neurological immune-mediated disorders. The cDNA was synthesized by 5'RACE incorporating 10-nucleotide random UMIs. Via MiXCR, TCRdb re-called the 5' RACE reads, giving one row per CDR3 protein. The data contain roughly 38,000 distinct CDR3 sequences, approximately 10% of them seen just once; the ten biggest clones take up roughly 4%. The CDR3 runs 15 residues. The germline CDR1 and CDR2 sequences are SGDLS and YYNGEE. This clonotype was found once. Compared with germline, one end of the junction differs, possibly owing to a read error. Regarding time point: technical triplicate 1.

The TCR comes from a man aged 60-69 years with HTLV-1-associated myelopathy (HAM/TSP). The chain links TRBV9 to TRBJ1-4; the D is unclear. The sequenced sample consisted of PBMCs. The CDR3 bases are TGTGCCAGTAGCGCTCACGATGGATTTAATGAAAAACTGTTTTTT. Protein product: CASSAHDGFNEKLFF.